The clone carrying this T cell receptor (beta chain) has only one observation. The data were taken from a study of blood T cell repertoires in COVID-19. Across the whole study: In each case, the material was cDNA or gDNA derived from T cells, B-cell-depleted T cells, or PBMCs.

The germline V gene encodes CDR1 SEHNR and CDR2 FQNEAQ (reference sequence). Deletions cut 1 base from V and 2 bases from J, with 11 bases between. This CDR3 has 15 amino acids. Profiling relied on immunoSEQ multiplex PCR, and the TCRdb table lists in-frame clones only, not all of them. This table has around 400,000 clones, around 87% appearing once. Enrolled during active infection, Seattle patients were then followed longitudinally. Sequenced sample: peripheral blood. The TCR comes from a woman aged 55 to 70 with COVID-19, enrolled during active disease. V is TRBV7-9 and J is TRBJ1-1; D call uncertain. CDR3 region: CASSLGMTDNTEAFF. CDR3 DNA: TGTGCCAGCAGCTTAGGAATGACTGACAACACTGAAGCTTTCTTT.